This record looks at one T cell receptor beta chain sequence and its context. Enrolled during active infection, Seattle patients were then followed longitudinally. The entry originates in a study of blood T cell repertoires in COVID-19. Study in general: Researchers got acute and convalescent COVID-19 samples from the United States, Italy and Spain. The analysed material was cDNA or gDNA that came from T cells, B-cell-depleted T cells, or PBMCs.

Authors' methods: Amplification from reference gene primers served as the basis for estimated nucleated cell counts. Some clones are missing from TCRdb's copy, which holds only in-frame ones; the method was immunoSEQ multiplex PCR. The V and J calls and the clone size are those of that table, but D and trimming were determined from the DNA. The sample yields around 210,000 clones, about 85% seen once. Sequenced: peripheral blood. This receptor was obtained from a man in his sixties with COVID-19, enrolled during active disease.

The CDR3 loop reads CSVSPQGAEELFF. The CDR3, as DNA: TGCAGCGTTTCCCCACAGGGGGCCGAGGAGCTGTTTTTT. The gene calls are TRBV29-1 and TRBJ2-2; 9 nucleotides line up with TRBD1. Germline V lookup: CDR1 SQVTM, CDR2 ANQGSEA. V gave up 5 bases and J gave up 10 bases; unmatched junction bases: 8. The CDR3 is made up of 13 amino acids.